These T cell receptor beta chains were read from a single sample in a study of Ad26.COV2.S vaccination and SARS-CoV-2 variants. Measured with immunoSEQ multiplex PCR; TCRdb has only the in-frame clones, and not every one. Counted here are 300,000 to 350,000 clones, 90% occurring once; the ten biggest clones make up approximately 5.8%. Sequencing used peripheral blood, obtained in a trial of Ad26.COV2.S vaccine versus placebo. The origin of the receptors is a person between 18 and 65 years old who received the Ad26.COV2.S COVID-19 vaccine or a placebo. Each CDR3 is given with its conserved first and last residue. A D gene is named only where the DNA matches it firmly. Not all rows give a size; the values are once, few, many and, for expanded clones, a class.

V	J	size	D	DNA	CDR3
TRBV19	TRBJ1-5	.	.	TGTGCCAGTAGTCCCCGACAGCTTAGCAATCAGCCCCAGCATTTT	CASSPRQLSNQPQHF
TRBV12-3/TRBV12-4	TRBJ1-1	.	.	TGTGCCAGCAGTTTGAAGATGAACACTGAAGCTTTCTTT	CASSLKMNTEAFF
TRBV4-1	TRBJ2-7	once	TRBD2	TGCGCCAGCAGCCCAAGGGCGGGGGAGGGTAGGGTCTACGAGCAGTACTTC	CASSPRAGEGRVYEQYF
TRBV24-1	TRBJ2-1	once	TRBD2	TGTGCCACCAGTCCCCGGTTGCCTAGCGGGGGGGAAGGGTACAATGAGCAGTTCTTC	CATSPRLPSGGEGYNEQFF
TRBV5-1	TRBJ1-2	.	TRBD1	TGCGCCAGCAGACCCGGACAGGGAGGATCTACGCCGTATGGCTACACCTTC	CASRPGQGGSTPYGYTF
TRBV6-5	TRBJ1-6	.	.	TGTGCCAGCCATGTAGAGGGTATCTATTCACCCCTCCACTTT	CASHVEGIYSPLHF
TRBV10-3	TRBJ2-3	.	.	TGTGCTAACAGCGGAAGCACAGATACGCAGTATTTT	CANSGSTDTQYF
TRBV18	TRBJ2-1	.	.	TGTGCCAGCTCCCATAGCGGTTCCACCTACAATGAGCAGTTCTTC	CASSHSGSTYNEQFF
TRBV18	TRBJ2-3	once	.	TGTGCCAGCTCACCTATTCCGGGGACCGGCACAGGTACGCAGTATTTT	CASSPIPGTGTGTQYF
TRBV24-1	TRBJ1-2	.	.	TGTGCCACCAGTGATTTAGGACACGTCGCTAACTATGGCTACACCTTC	CATSDLGHVANYGYTF
TRBV7-2	TRBJ2-1	.	.	TGTGCCAGCAGCCGTGGCGGGGGCGTCTACAATGAGCAGTTCTTC	CASSRGGGVYNEQFF